This record concerns one T cell receptor (beta chain) sequence. What it recognizes is unknown. Within the sample, other DNA sequences also encode this same CDR3. This sample was taken from a study of shared clonotypes between healthy human individuals. Study summary: With ages of 18 to 49, the donors were two women and three men.

V lost 5 bases, J lost 0 bases, and 4 bases stayed unmatched. The CDR3 runs to 14 residues. CDR1 is MDHEN, CDR2 SYDVKM, per germline. The study's findings and limits: The genetic and exposure-history diversity represented was limited by few donors.

Genomic DNA (from each subset) was split evenly across several immunoSEQ plates. Original analysis: For the immunoSEQ data, sequences were junction-only without quality scores, so filtering differed. Only in-frame clones appear in the TCRdb table, and some are missing; sequencing was by immunoSEQ multiplex PCR. V, J and clone size derive from that table, while D and trimming were established from the DNA sequence. The top ten clones hold approximately 12% of a sample with a few hundred thousand clones, around three quarters of them seen once. The TCR comes from a woman aged 40 to 50 in good health. Some clones in this sample may be carry-over from other donors' samples. What was sequenced was PBMCs. The chain employs TRBV28 and TRBJ2-7; the match to TRBD2 covers 7 bases. CDR3 DNA: TGTGCCAGCAGTCCGGGCGGGAGCTCCTACGAGCAGTACTTC. Its protein is CASSPGGSSYEQYF.